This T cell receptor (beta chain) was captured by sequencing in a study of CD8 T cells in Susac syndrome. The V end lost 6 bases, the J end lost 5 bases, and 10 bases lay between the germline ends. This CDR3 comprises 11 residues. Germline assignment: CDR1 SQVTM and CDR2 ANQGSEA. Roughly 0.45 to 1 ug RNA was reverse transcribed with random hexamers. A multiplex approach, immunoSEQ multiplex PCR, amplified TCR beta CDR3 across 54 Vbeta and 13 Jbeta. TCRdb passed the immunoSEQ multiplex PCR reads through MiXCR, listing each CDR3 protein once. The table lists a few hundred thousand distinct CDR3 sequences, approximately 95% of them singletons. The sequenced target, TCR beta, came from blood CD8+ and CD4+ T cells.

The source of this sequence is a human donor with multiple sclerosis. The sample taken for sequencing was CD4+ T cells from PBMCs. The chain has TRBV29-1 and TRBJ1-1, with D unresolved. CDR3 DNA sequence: TGCAGCGTAGAAACACTAACTGAAGCTTTCTTT. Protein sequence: CSVETLTEAFF.